These 26 T cell receptor beta chains were all obtained from the same sample, sequenced in a study of control samples from healthy donors and cancer patients. The method was immunoSEQ multiplex PCR; TCRdb's version includes in-frame clones alone and lacks a portion of them. Among 65,000 to 95,000 clones listed, approximately 89% were seen once. Sequences were obtained from blood. The receptors here all came from a man aged 50 to 60 in good health.

The chain is built from TRBV19 and TRBJ2-7; D not resolved. CDR1 and CDR2 from the germline V gene are LNHDA and SQIVND (reference sequence). CDR3 length equals 14 residues. Trimming shortened V by 1 base and J by 2 bases, and 9 bases separated the two germline ends. The CDR3 nucleotides are TGTGCCAGTAGTATAGCAACTAATGCCTACGAGCAGTACTTC. Amino acid sequence: CASSIATNAYEQYF.

V usage is TRBV4-2 and J usage is TRBJ1-2; TRBD1 agrees at 7 bases. This CDR3 is 15 amino acids long. Germline-derived CDR1 and CDR2 are LGHNA and YNFKEQ. V lost 6 bases and J lost 0; bases outside the gene matches: 7. CDR3 sequence (DNA): TGTGCCAGCAGGGGAGACAGGGAAACTAACTATGGCTACACCTTC. This gives the protein CASRGDRETNYGYTF.

The chain recombines TRBV7-2 with TRBJ1-6; possible D gene TRBD1, 5 bases. The V and J ends lost 5 bases and 8 bases respectively, with 16 bases between them. Per the germline V gene, CDR1 is SGHTA and CDR2 is FQGNSA. The length of the CDR3 is 15 residues. The CDR3 region has the DNA TGTGCCAGCAGCGAGGGTGGTACGGGGCATTCACCCCTCCACTTT. Amino acid sequence: CASSEGGTGHSPLHF.

This chain uses TRBV19 with TRBJ2-1; TRBD2 matches at 8 bases. Germline V CDR1 and CDR2: LNHDA, SQIVND (reference sequence). This CDR3 spans 15 amino acids. Trimming took 2 bases from V and 2 from J; bases not matched to a gene: 2. Here the CDR3 reads CASSISGSAYNEQFF. The CDR3 DNA follows: TGTGCCAGTAGTATAAGCGGGAGTGCCTACAATGAGCAGTTCTTC.

V is TRBV2 and J is TRBJ1-5, with D perhaps matching TRBD1 (5 bases). V shed 6 bases and J shed 1 base, with 13 bases lying between them. From germline, CDR1 is SNHLY and CDR2 FYNNEI. The CDR3 totals 15 residues. The CDR3 region has the DNA TGTGCCAGCAGGAGGGGCGGGGGGAGCAATCAGCCCCAGCATTTT. Amino acids: CASRRGGGSNQPQHF. Filled out from reference TRBV2 and TRBJ1-5, the complete variable domain reads EPEVTQTPSHQVTQMGQEVILRCVPISNHLYFYWYRQILGQKVEFLVSFYNNEISEKSEIFDDQFSVERPDGSNFTLKIRSTKLEDSAMYFCASRRGGGSNQPQHFGDGTRLSIL.

The chain couples TRBV12-3 or TRBV12-4 to TRBJ1-1; 7 bases map to TRBD1. Unmatched junction bases numbered 5, after V lost 7 bases and J lost 3 bases. The CDR3 is 13 residues long. CDR3 bases: TGTGCCAGCACCCAGGGACAGTACACTGAAGCTTTCTTT. As protein: CASTQGQYTEAFF.

The chain couples TRBV3-1 (or the pseudogene TRBV3-2) to TRBJ1-1, with D possibly being TRBD1 (5 bases). The CDR3 runs 13 residues. Looked up from germline, CDR1 is LGHDT and CDR2 is YNNKEL (reference sequence). Trimming pared 2 bases from V and 3 bases from J, leaving 7 bases between. CDR3 protein: CASSQRGDTEAFF. In nucleotides, the CDR3 is TGTGCCAGCAGCCAAAGGGGAGACACTGAAGCTTTCTTT.

The chain employs TRBV19 and TRBJ1-6; 7 positions match TRBD1. The V gene's germline CDR1 is LNHDA and CDR2 SQIVND (reference sequence). With V trimmed by 8 bases and J by 5 bases, 6 bases remained unmatched. The CDR3 is 14 residues long. CDR3 region: CASRRDRHNSPLHF. The CDR3 DNA is TGTGCCAGTCGCCGGGACAGACATAATTCACCCCTCCACTTT.

The V call is TRBV27, the J call TRBJ2-6; D is possibly TRBD1 (5 bases). Looked up from germline, CDR1 is MNHEY and CDR2 is SMNVEV (reference sequence). The V end lost 11 bases, the J end lost 4 bases, and 12 bases lay between the germline ends. The CDR3 totals 13 residues. CDR3 amino acids: CAVGGAGANVLTF. In DNA, the CDR3 is TGTGCCGTGGGTGGGGCCGGGGCCAACGTCCTGACTTTC.

The CDR3: CASSYTGNARYGYTF. The CDR3 DNA reads as TGTGCCAGCAGTTACACCGGGAACGCTCGATATGGCTACACCTTC. This chain connects TRBV6-5 to TRBJ1-2, with D hard to call. The CDR3 spans 15 residues. Germline lookup yields CDR1 MNHEY and CDR2 SVGAGI. Trimming took 2 bases from V and 5 from J, leaving 15 bases between them.

This rearrangement joins TRBV11-3 to TRBJ2-1; TRBD2 agrees at 13 bases. The V segment lost 5 bases and the J segment 8 bases; nucleotides outside the gene matches: 12. The germline CDR1 and CDR2 sequences are SGHNT and YENEEA. The CDR3 covers 17 residues. CDR3 residues: CASSPRTSGSGPDEQFF. In nucleotides, the CDR3 is TGTGCCAGCAGCCCCCGGACTAGCGGGAGTGGGCCCGATGAGCAGTTCTTC.

As DNA, the CDR3 is TGTGCCAGCAGCTTAGACCTCTTAAGTGGCGAGCAGTACTTC. It codes for CASSLDLLSGEQYF. The J gene is TRBJ2-7, the V gene TRBV11-1; D is unresolved. The CDR3 spans 14 residues. Germline loops: CDR1 SGHAT, CDR2 FQDESV (reference sequence). Trimming removed 1 base at V and 6 bases at J, with 13 bases between.

The chain combines TRBV9 with TRBJ1-2; tentatively, D is TRBD1 (5 bases). CDR1 and CDR2 (germline): SGDLS, YYNGEE. With 4 bases removed from V and 6 bases from J, the gap between germline ends came to 16 bases. The CDR3 extends over 14 amino acids. This CDR3 is CASSPRDSANGYTF. The CDR3, as DNA: TGTGCCAGCAGCCCACGAGACAGCGCCAATGGCTACACCTTC. The full variable domain, rest sourced from reference TRBV9 and TRBJ1-2, is DSGVTQTPKHLITATGQRVTLRCSPRSGDLSVYWYQQSLDQGLQFLIQYYNGEERAKGNILERFSAQQFPDLHSELNLSSLELGDSALYFCASSPRDSANGYTFGSGTRLTVV.

The rearrangement joins TRBV5-6 to TRBJ2-3, with D possibly being TRBD1 or TRBD2 (5 bases each). The germline V and J ends were trimmed by 4 bases and 4 bases, with 19 bases remaining between them. The CDR3 covers 16 residues. Germline V gives CDR1 SGHDT, CDR2 YYEEEE. The CDR3 loop reads CASSPGPGPRADTQYF. The CDR3 coding sequence is TGTGCCAGCAGCCCCGGCCCGGGACCCCGAGCAGATACGCAGTATTTT.

The chain recombines TRBV6-5 with TRBJ2-1; maybe TRBD1 (5 bases). There are 13 residues in the CDR3. Germline lookup yields CDR1 MNHEY and CDR2 SVGAGI. The V end was cut by 8 bases, the J end by 9 bases, with 17 bases between. The CDR3 bases are TGTGCCAGCGTCCTACAGGCGAGGAGTGAGCAGTTCTTC. Translated: CASVLQARSEQFF.

V is TRBV6-5 and J is TRBJ2-1, with no clear D. This CDR3 contains 15 residues. Germline lookup yields CDR1 MNHEY and CDR2 SVGAGI. Trimming removed 6 bases from V and 4 bases from J, with 16 bases in between. The CDR3 reads CASSPSPASYNEQFF. DNA for the CDR3: TGTGCCAGCAGCCCATCCCCAGCATCTTACAATGAGCAGTTCTTC.

The chain is built from TRBV28 and TRBJ2-5, with 7 positions matching TRBD2. This CDR3 spans 16 amino acids. With 3 bases clipped from V and 7 bases from J, the junction kept 14 bases outside the gene matches. CDR1 and CDR2 (germline): MDHEN, SYDVKM. DNA for the CDR3: TGTGCCAGCAGTTTGTCCTTGCCAGGGCGCGGGGGGACCCAGTACTTC. It encodes CASSLSLPGRGGTQYF.

The rearrangement uses TRBV6-4 and TRBJ1-2; D is unclear. V lost 7 bases and J 6 bases, leaving 12 bases between the germline ends. The germline V gene has CDR1 MRHNA and CDR2 SNTAGT. The CDR3 has 12 amino acids. CDR3 residues: CASKGRRNGYTF. The CDR3 nucleotides read TGTGCCAGCAAGGGAAGAAGGAATGGCTACACCTTC.

V and J are TRBV7-2 and TRBJ1-2, with a possible D match to TRBD1 (6 bases). The CDR3 runs to 14 residues. Germline CDR1 SGHTA, CDR2 FQGNSA. Trimming left V 6 bases short and J 7 bases short, with 18 bases between. The CDR3 reads CASRETGIGGGYTF. CDR3 bases: TGTGCCAGCAGGGAAACAGGGATCGGGGGTGGCTACACCTTC. Filled out from reference TRBV7-2 and TRBJ1-2, the complete variable domain reads GAGVSQSPSNKVTEKGKDVELRCDPISGHTALYWYRQSLGQGLEFLIYFQGNSAPDKSGLPSDRFSAERTGGSVSTLTIQRTQQEDSAVYLCASRETGIGGGYTFGSGTRLTVV.

V is TRBV7-2 and J is TRBJ1-5; 9 nucleotides line up with TRBD1. Germline CDR1 reads SGHTA; CDR2 reads FQGNSA. The V and J ends lost 5 bases and 6 bases, in that order; junction bases with no gene match: 8. The CDR3 totals 15 residues. The CDR3 spells CASSQVTGGSQPQHF. The CDR3 DNA sequence: TGTGCCAGCAGCCAGGTGACAGGGGGGAGTCAGCCCCAGCATTTT.

This clone was seen a single time. CDR3 loop: CARTVTGNYGYTF. The CDR3 DNA reads as TGTGCCAGAACAGTGACAGGGAACTATGGCTACACCTTC. The chain employs TRBV19 and TRBJ1-2; the match to TRBD1 covers 7 bases. The V and J ends lost 9 bases and 2 bases, in that order; junction bases with no gene match: 6. Germline V gives CDR1 LNHDA, CDR2 SQIVND (reference sequence). The CDR3 is made up of 13 amino acids.

J is TRBJ1-5 and V is TRBV28; TRBD1 agrees at 8 bases. The CDR3 sequence is 15 residues long. Germline V lookup: CDR1 MDHEN, CDR2 SYDVKM. Germline trimming cut 6 bases from V and 6 bases from J; bases unmatched to any gene: 10. CDR3 protein: CASRPGQGDTQPQHF. The CDR3 coding sequence is TGTGCCAGCAGACCTGGACAGGGAGATACTCAGCCCCAGCATTTT.

The gene calls are TRBV6-5 and TRBJ2-1; D possibly corresponds to TRBD2 (5 bases). Germline loops: CDR1 MNHEY, CDR2 SVGAGI. The CDR3 sequence is 15 residues long. With 7 bases removed from V and 6 bases from J, the gap between germline ends came to 19 bases. This CDR3 is CASTLLGRGVNEQFF. The CDR3 DNA follows: TGTGCCAGCACACTTCTAGGACGGGGTGTCAATGAGCAGTTCTTC.

The chain couples TRBV6-1 to TRBJ2-1; the D gene is possibly TRBD2 (6 bases). The CDR3 has 15 amino acids. Trimming removed 4 bases from V and 5 bases from J, with 15 bases in between. Germline V lookup: CDR1 MNHNS, CDR2 SASEGT. The CDR3 spells CASSVSGDGHNEQFF. For the CDR3, the DNA is TGTGCCAGCAGTGTCTCGGGGGACGGACACAATGAGCAGTTCTTC.

This chain joins TRBV14 and TRBJ1-2; possibly TRBD1 for D (6 bases). The CDR3 runs to 13 residues. V dropped 3 bases and J dropped 4 bases, with 9 bases sitting between them. Germline V gene lookup returns CDR1 SGHDN and CDR2 FVKESK. DNA of the CDR3: TGTGCCAGCAGCCAGGGGACACTCTATGGCTACACCTTC. Its translation is CASSQGTLYGYTF.

V usage is TRBV27 and J usage is TRBJ1-2, with D possibly matching TRBD1 (6 bases). Trimming removed 3 bases from V and 4 bases from J, with 15 bases in between. From germline, CDR1 is MNHEY and CDR2 SMNVEV (reference sequence). The CDR3 loop spans 15 amino acids. The CDR3 nucleotides are TGTGCCAGCAGTTTTATCCCCGGGACATCCTATGGCTACACCTTC. Its protein product is CASSFIPGTSYGYTF.